One sample yielded the 28 T cell receptor beta chains listed below, sequenced in a study of shared clonotypes between healthy human individuals. Sequencing used immunoSEQ multiplex PCR; TCRdb keeps in-frame clones, though not all of them. This table has roughly 510,000 clones, almost 80% appearing once. The sample taken for sequencing was PBMCs. These receptors all come from a woman aged 40-49 years in good health. Some clones in this sample may be carry-over from other donors' samples.

V and J are TRBV28 and TRBJ2-3; 7 positions agree with TRBD1. The CDR3 length is 15 residues. Trimming at V came to 10 bases and at J to 6 bases, leaving 16 bases not matched to a gene. The germline V gene encodes CDR1 MDHEN and CDR2 SYDVKM. The CDR3 DNA reads as TGTGCCACCAGCTCGGGACAGACATACCTGGATACGCAGTATTTT. Translation: CATSSGQTYLDTQYF.

The chain joins TRBV5-8 to TRBJ2-5, with D uncertain. Deletions cut 2 bases from V and 5 bases from J, with 13 bases between. CDR1 and CDR2 from the germline V gene are SGHTS and YDEGEE. The CDR3 loop spans 14 amino acids. The CDR3 loop is CASSFRLEVETQYF. CDR3 nucleotides: TGTGCCAGCAGCTTTAGACTCGAGGTCGAGACCCAGTACTTC.

This clone occurred once. The rearrangement links TRBV25-1 to TRBJ1-3, with 9 bases aligning to TRBD1. V shed 5 bases, J shed 8 bases, and the junction held 7 bases outside the gene matches. CDR1 and CDR2 (germline): MGHDK, SYGVNS. The CDR3 is made up of 14 amino acids. Written as DNA, the CDR3 is TGTGCCAGCAGTCCTGGGACAGGGTTGGACACCATATATTTT. It codes for CASSPGTGLDTIYF.

This clone was seen only once. This CDR3 is CAIAGVAGNTIYF. DNA of the CDR3: TGTGCCATCGCAGGGGTGGCAGGAAACACCATATATTTT. The rearrangement uses TRBV10-3 and TRBJ1-3; D might be TRBD1 (6 bases). The CDR3 is made up of 13 amino acids. Germline V gene sequence: CDR1 ENHRY, CDR2 SYGVKD. Trimming removed 8 bases at V and 4 bases at J, with 12 bases between.

The chain joins TRBV6-1 to TRBJ1-5; the D is unclear. Trimming cost V 3 bases and J 4 bases, with 4 bases left between them. Per germline, CDR1 MNHNS and CDR2 SASEGT. The CDR3 is made up of 12 amino acids. The CDR3 nucleotides read TGTGCCAGCAGTGATGATAATCAGCCCCAGCATTTT. The encoded protein is CASSDDNQPQHF.

This chain joins TRBV5-1 and TRBJ2-2, with a tentative D call TRBD1 (6 bases). V was cut by 1 base and J by 1 base, with 11 bases left in between. The CDR3 spans 16 residues. Germline CDR1 reads SGHRS; CDR2 reads YFSETQ. The CDR3 region has the DNA TGCGCCAGCAGCTTGATCACAGGGCGGAACACCGGGGAGCTGTTTTTT. Translation: CASSLITGRNTGELFF.

This chain links TRBV7-3 with TRBJ2-1, with 8 bases identical to TRBD2. Germline-derived CDR1 and CDR2 are SGHTA and FQGTGA. The CDR3 contains 14 residues. With V trimmed by 5 bases and J by 6 bases, 6 bases remained unmatched. The CDR3 spells CASSGAGVGNEQFF. DNA for the CDR3: TGTGCCAGCAGCGGAGCGGGAGTAGGCAATGAGCAGTTCTTC.

This chain connects TRBV7-9 to TRBJ2-5; the D gene is possibly TRBD1 (5 bases). This CDR3 has 14 amino acids. Trimming took 1 base from V and 2 from J, leaving 8 bases between them. Germline V CDR1 and CDR2: SEHNR, FQNEAQ (reference sequence). In DNA form, the CDR3 reads TGTGCCAGCAGCTTAGTGACAGAACAAGAGACCCAGTACTTC. This sequence encodes CASSLVTEQETQYF.

The rearrangement joins TRBV7-2 to TRBJ2-1; 9 bases line up with TRBD1. Germline trimming cut 1 base from V and 5 bases from J; bases unmatched to any gene: 6. Per the germline V gene, CDR1 is SGHTA and CDR2 is FQGNSA. This CDR3 spans 16 amino acids. In nucleotides, the CDR3 is TGTGCCAGCAGCTTAGTAGGGACAGGGCCGCACAATGAGCAGTTCTTC. This gives the protein CASSLVGTGPHNEQFF.

The genes are TRBV28 and TRBJ2-3, with 9 bases aligning to TRBD1. Germline V CDR1 and CDR2: MDHEN, SYDVKM. The CDR3 is made up of 14 amino acids. Losses at the gene ends were 5 bases for V and 6 bases for J; bases not matched to a gene: 6. The chain's CDR3 is CASSLRTGADTQYF. CDR3 in DNA: TGTGCCAGCAGTCTCAGGACAGGGGCGGATACGCAGTATTTT.

The CDR3 DNA sequence: TGTGCCAGCAGCCCCCTTGCCGGTCACAATGAGCAGTTCTTC. This codes for CASSPLAGHNEQFF. The genes are TRBV5-4 and TRBJ2-1, with D uncertain. Germline V gene sequence: CDR1 SGHNT, CDR2 YYREEE (reference sequence). V gave up 4 bases and J gave up 5 bases, with 13 bases separating them. This CDR3 is built from 14 residues.

The chain joins TRBV11-2 to TRBJ1-2; D not certain. CDR1 SGHAT and CDR2 FQNNGV come from the germline V gene. Trimming stripped 1 base from V and 2 bases from J, with 8 bases between. The CDR3 covers 14 residues. The CDR3 nucleotides read TGTGCCAGCAGCTTAGTAACGGGAAACTATGGCTACACCTTC. Translation: CASSLVTGNYGYTF. Full variable domain (rest looked up from reference TRBV11-2 and TRBJ1-2): EAGVAQSPRYKIIEKRQSVAFWCNPISGHATLYWYQQILGQGPKLLIQFQNNGVVDDSQLPKDRFSAERLKGVDSTLKIQPAKLEDSAVYLCASSLVTGNYGYTFGSGTRLTVV.

The chain joins TRBV19 to TRBJ2-7; D is unresolved. This CDR3 is built from 14 residues. Trimming took off 5 bases at V and 3 bases at J, with 14 bases between the two ends. In germline, CDR1 is LNHDA, CDR2 SQIVND (reference sequence). CDR3 region: CASSRGDVRYEQYF. The DNA for the CDR3 is TGTGCCAGTAGTCGAGGAGACGTCCGCTACGAGCAGTACTTC.

About this clone: This may stem from a read error, because a much larger clone lies one nucleotide away. The same CDR3 is also encoded by other DNA sequences in this sample. This sequence joins TRBV7-9 and TRBJ2-7, with D hard to call. This CDR3 region has 11 residues. V dropped 3 bases and J dropped 5 bases, with 5 bases sitting between them. CDR1 SEHNR and CDR2 FQNEAQ come from the germline V gene (reference sequence). This CDR3 reads CASSFFDEQYF. The CDR3 region has the DNA TGTGCCAGCAGCTTTTTTGACGAGCAGTACTTC. The full variable domain, completed using reference TRBV7-9 and TRBJ2-7, is DTGVSQNPRHKITKRGQNVTFRCDPISEHNRLYWYRQTLGQGPEFLTYFQNEAQLEKSRLLSDRFSAERPKGSFSTLEIQRTEQGDSAMYLCASSFFDEQYFGPGTRLTVT.

The V gene is TRBV7-2, the J gene TRBJ2-5; maybe TRBD1 (6 bases). The end of the DNA aligns better with TRBJ2-7, so the J call may be wrong. There are 15 residues in the CDR3. CDR1 SGHTA and CDR2 FQGNSA come from the germline V gene. CDR3 in amino acids: CASSAAGTPTYEQYF. The DNA for the CDR3 is TGTGCCAGCAGCGCAGCCGGGACACCAACCTACGAGCAGTACTTC.

This chain uses TRBV1 with TRBJ1-3. TRBV1 is noted as a pseudogene. The CDR3 consists of 15 residues. The CDR3 region has the DNA TGCACCAGCAGCCAAAAGCCCGACTCTGGAAACACCATATATTTT. Its translation: CTSSQKPDSGNTIYF.

This rearrangement joins TRBV6-5 to TRBJ2-7, with D perhaps TRBD1 (5 bases). The CDR3 spans 15 residues. V lost 5 bases and J lost 1, with 15 bases in between. Germline lookup yields CDR1 MNHEY and CDR2 SVGAGI. As DNA, the CDR3 is TGTGCCAGCAGTAGAGACAGAAGTACATCCTACGAGCAGTACTTC. Translating it yields CASSRDRSTSYEQYF.

The chain has TRBV11-3 and TRBJ2-7, with TRBD1 matching over 12 bases. The CDR3 runs to 14 residues. From germline, CDR1 is SGHNT and CDR2 YENEEA. The V gene end was trimmed by 5 bases and the J gene end by 6 bases; junction bases not matched to a gene: 5. The CDR3 reads CASSPGTGGGEQYF. The CDR3, as DNA: TGTGCCAGCAGCCCCGGGACAGGGGGCGGCGAGCAGTACTTC.

The chain is built from TRBV2 and TRBJ2-5; D possibly matches TRBD1 or TRBD2 (6 bases each). CDR1 is SNHLY, CDR2 FYNNEI, per germline. The length of the CDR3 is 12 residues. The germline V and J ends were trimmed by 7 bases and 5 bases, with 11 bases remaining between them. CDR3 DNA sequence: TGTGCCAGCAAATCGGGGGCGGAGACCCAGTACTTC. This sequence encodes CASKSGAETQYF. Drawing the rest from reference TRBV2 and TRBJ2-5, the complete variable domain is EPEVTQTPSHQVTQMGQEVILRCVPISNHLYFYWYRQILGQKVEFLVSFYNNEISEKSEIFDDQFSVERPDGSNFTLKIRSTKLEDSAMYFCASKSGAETQYFGPGTRLLVL.

The genes are TRBV9 and TRBJ2-3; D is undetermined. CDR1 is SGDLS and CDR2 is YYNGEE in the germline V gene. V lost 1 base and J 0 bases, leaving 3 bases between the germline ends. The CDR3 loop spans 13 amino acids. The CDR3: CASSVSSTDTQYF. The CDR3 nucleotides read TGTGCCAGCAGCGTAAGTAGCACAGATACGCAGTATTTT.

This clone was observed a few times. V gene TRBV27 combines with J gene TRBJ2-3, with TRBD2 matching over 13 bases. V lost 7 bases and J lost 8; bases outside the gene matches: 9. Germline V CDR1 and CDR2: MNHEY, SMNVEV (reference sequence). The CDR3 is made up of 15 amino acids. The CDR3 DNA is TGTGCCAGCATTGAACTAGCGGGAGGGCCAACTACGCAGTATTTT. Amino acid sequence: CASIELAGGPTTQYF.

This clone has at least ten counts. This rearrangement joins TRBV6-1 to TRBJ2-1, with 7 positions matching TRBD2. CDR3 size: 16 residues. Germline-derived CDR1 and CDR2 are MNHNS and SASEGT. J lost 3 bases, V lost 3 bases, and 8 bases had no gene match. The DNA of the CDR3 is TGTGCCAGCAGTGATCTGACTAGCAGCCGCTACAATGAGCAGTTCTTC. It is translated as CASSDLTSSRYNEQFF.

This clone was counted a few times. The chain uses TRBV28 and TRBJ1-2; D is ambiguous. CDR1 and CDR2 (germline): MDHEN, SYDVKM. V shed 4 bases and J shed 4 bases, with 7 bases lying between them. CDR3 length: 12 amino acids. The CDR3 coding sequence is TGTGCCAGCAGTTCCCCCGGCTATGGCTACACCTTC. It codes for CASSSPGYGYTF.

The rearrangement joins TRBV18 to TRBJ2-7; D may be TRBD1 (6 bases). Trimming shortened V by 5 bases and J by 3 bases, and 17 bases separated the two germline ends. CDR1 and CDR2 from the germline V gene are KGHSH and LQKENI. This CDR3 is 15 amino acids long. Here the CDR3 DNA reads TGTGCCAGCTCAACCAACAGGGCCCGATACTACGAGCAGTACTTC. Translation gives CASSTNRARYYEQYF.

The gene calls are TRBV30 and TRBJ2-3; D call uncertain. The length of the CDR3 is 11 residues. Trimming stripped 3 bases from V and 6 bases from J, with 7 bases between. Germline V gene lookup returns CDR1 GTSNPN and CDR2 SVGIG (reference sequence). The CDR3 nucleotides are TGTGCCTGGAGGATTGGGGATACGCAGTATTTT. This codes for CAWRIGDTQYF.

This clone was seen once. The chain combines TRBV18 with TRBJ2-7; TRBD2 agrees at 11 bases. Germline trimming cut 3 bases from V and 3 bases from J; bases unmatched to any gene: 4. Germline V gene sequence: CDR1 KGHSH, CDR2 LQKENI. This CDR3 region has 15 residues. In DNA, the CDR3 is TGTGCCAGCTCACCCAAGACTAGCGGGGACTACGAGCAGTACTTC. Translated: CASSPKTSGDYEQYF.

The chain uses TRBV6-6 and TRBJ2-4, with D unclear. The V end was cut by 6 bases, the J end by 3 bases, with 9 bases between. Germline loops: CDR1 MNHNY, CDR2 SVGAGI (reference sequence). The CDR3 consists of 13 residues. As DNA, the CDR3 is TGTGCCAGCAGCAATTTAGGCAAAAACATTCAGTACTTC. Protein: CASSNLGKNIQYF.

This clone was counted once. This chain uses TRBV28 with TRBJ1-1; the D gene is possibly TRBD1 (6 bases). V lost 6 bases and J 1 base, leaving 12 bases between the germline ends. Germline CDR1 is MDHEN and CDR2 is SYDVKM. CDR3 length equals 14 residues. The CDR3 sequence: CASSPDRWNTEAFF. CDR3 sequence (DNA): TGTGCCAGCAGCCCCGACAGGTGGAACACTGAAGCTTTCTTT.